The subject of this entry is one TCR beta chain. Its antigen is undetermined. One entry per CDR3 protein, called by TCRdb with MiXCR from the 5' RACE reads. The sample carries tens of thousands of distinct CDR3 sequences, approximately 15% recorded once. The data are from a study of CD8 T cells in ankylosing spondylitis. Study results and caveats: Existing reports had already noted some motif variants in reactive arthritis synovial fluid and blood. In peripheral blood, disease-linked CD8+ clones occurred at relatively low frequencies. The clones that were linked to disease were reported to be significantly enriched in matched synovial fluid samples from ankylosing spondylitis patients. Within ankylosing spondylitis blood, a TCR beta motif made up of several highly homologous variants appeared to be characteristic.

Sequencing was done on a sample of blood. This receptor was identified in a male donor with ankylosing spondylitis or in good health (not recorded which).

CDR3 in amino acids: CASSSRKKTDQPQHF. The CDR3 nucleotides read TGTGCCAGCAGTTCCCGAAAAAAGACAGATCAGCCCCAGCATTTT. J is TRBJ1-5 and V is TRBV28; TRBD1 is a possible D gene (5 bases). The V end lost 4 bases, the J end lost 5 bases, and 15 bases lay between the germline ends. This CDR3 comprises 15 residues. Germline V gene data show CDR1 as MDHEN and CDR2 as SYDVKM.